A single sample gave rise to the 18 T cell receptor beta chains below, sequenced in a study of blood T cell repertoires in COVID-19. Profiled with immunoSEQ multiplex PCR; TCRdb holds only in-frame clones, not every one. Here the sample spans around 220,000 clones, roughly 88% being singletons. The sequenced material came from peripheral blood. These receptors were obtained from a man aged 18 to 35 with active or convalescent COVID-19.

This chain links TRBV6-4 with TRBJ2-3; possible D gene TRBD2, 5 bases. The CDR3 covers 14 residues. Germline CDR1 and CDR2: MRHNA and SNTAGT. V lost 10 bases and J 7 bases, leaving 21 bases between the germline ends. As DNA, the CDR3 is TGTGCCATCAAGAACCTAGCAATCGTATATACGCAGTATTTT. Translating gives CAIKNLAIVYTQYF.

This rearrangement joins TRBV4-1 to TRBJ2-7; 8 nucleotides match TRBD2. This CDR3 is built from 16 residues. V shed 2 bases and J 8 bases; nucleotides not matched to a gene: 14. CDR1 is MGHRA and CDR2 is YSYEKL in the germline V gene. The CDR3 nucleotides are TGCGCCAGCAGCCAACAAACAACCGGGACTAGTCAGAAGCAGTACTTC. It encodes CASSQQTTGTSQKQYF.

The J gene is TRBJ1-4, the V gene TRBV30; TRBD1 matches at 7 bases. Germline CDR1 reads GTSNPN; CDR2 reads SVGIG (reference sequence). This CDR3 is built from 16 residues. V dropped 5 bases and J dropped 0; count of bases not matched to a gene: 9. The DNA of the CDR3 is TGTGCCTGGGGACGACAGGGAGATACAACTAATGAAAAACTGTTTTTT. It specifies CAWGRQGDTTNEKLFF.

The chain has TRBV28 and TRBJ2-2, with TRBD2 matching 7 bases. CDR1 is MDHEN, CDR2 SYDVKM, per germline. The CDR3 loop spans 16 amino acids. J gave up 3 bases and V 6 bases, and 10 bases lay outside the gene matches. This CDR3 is CASRDIAGRDTGELFF. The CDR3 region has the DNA TGTGCCAGCAGGGATATAGCGGGTAGGGACACCGGGGAGCTGTTTTTT.

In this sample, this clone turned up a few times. The DNA of the CDR3 is TGTGCCAGCAGTCGGGCCCAGGGCCATCAGCCCCAGCATTTT. Amino acids: CASSRAQGHQPQHF. The chain links TRBV2 to TRBJ1-5; D is possibly TRBD1 (5 bases). Trimming stripped 5 bases from V and 5 bases from J, with 13 bases between. CDR1 and CDR2 from the germline V gene are SNHLY and FYNNEI. The CDR3 spans 14 residues.

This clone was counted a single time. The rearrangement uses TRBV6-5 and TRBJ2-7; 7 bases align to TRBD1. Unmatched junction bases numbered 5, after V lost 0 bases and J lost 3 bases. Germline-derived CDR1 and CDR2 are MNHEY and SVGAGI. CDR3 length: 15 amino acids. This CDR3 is CASSYSSGGRYEQYF. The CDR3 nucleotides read TGTGCCAGCAGTTACTCGTCAGGGGGTCGCTACGAGCAGTACTTC.

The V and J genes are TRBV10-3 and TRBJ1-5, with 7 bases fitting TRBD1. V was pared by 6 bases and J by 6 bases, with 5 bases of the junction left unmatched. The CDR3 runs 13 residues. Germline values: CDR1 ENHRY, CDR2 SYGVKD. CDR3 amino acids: CAIRQGMGQPQHF. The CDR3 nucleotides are TGTGCCATCAGACAGGGGATGGGTCAGCCCCAGCATTTT.

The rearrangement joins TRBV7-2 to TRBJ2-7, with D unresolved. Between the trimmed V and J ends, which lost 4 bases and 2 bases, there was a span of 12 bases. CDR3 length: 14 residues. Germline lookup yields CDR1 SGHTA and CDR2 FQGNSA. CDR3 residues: CASSSLATTYEQYF. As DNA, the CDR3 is TGTGCCAGCAGCTCATTGGCCACCACCTACGAGCAGTACTTC.

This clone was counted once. DNA of the CDR3: TGCGCCAGCAGTGCCACCTTGACGGGGGGCACTGAAGCTTTCTTT. Residues: CASSATLTGGTEAFF. V gene TRBV10-2 combines with J gene TRBJ1-1, with a possible D match to TRBD1 (5 bases). V was clipped by 4 bases and J by 4 bases, with 16 bases between them. This CDR3 has 15 amino acids. CDR1 is WSHSY and CDR2 is SAAADI in the germline V gene.

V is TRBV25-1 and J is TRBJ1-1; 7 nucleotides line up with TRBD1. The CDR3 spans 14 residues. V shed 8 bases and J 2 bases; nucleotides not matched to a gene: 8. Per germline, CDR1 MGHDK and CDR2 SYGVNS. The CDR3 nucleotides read TGTGCCAGCGGAGAGGGACAGTTAAACACTGAAGCTTTCTTT. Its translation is CASGEGQLNTEAFF. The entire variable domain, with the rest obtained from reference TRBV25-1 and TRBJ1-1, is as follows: EADIYQTPRYLVIGTGKKITLECSQTMGHDKMYWYQQDPGMELHLIHYSYGVNSTEKGDLSSESTVSRIRTEHFPLTLESARPSHTSQYLCASGEGQLNTEAFFGQGTRLTVV.

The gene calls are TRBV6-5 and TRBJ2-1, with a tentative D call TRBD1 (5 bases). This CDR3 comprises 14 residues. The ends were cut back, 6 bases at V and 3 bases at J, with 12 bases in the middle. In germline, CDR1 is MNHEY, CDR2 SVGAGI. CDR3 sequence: CASSQTAFYNEQFF. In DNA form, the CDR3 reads TGTGCCAGCAGCCAGACAGCTTTCTACAATGAGCAGTTCTTC.

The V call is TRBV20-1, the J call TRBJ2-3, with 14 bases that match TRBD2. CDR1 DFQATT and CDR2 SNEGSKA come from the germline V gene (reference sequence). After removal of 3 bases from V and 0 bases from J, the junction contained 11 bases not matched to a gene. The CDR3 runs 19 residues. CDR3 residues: CSASQGWRTSGRSTDTQYF. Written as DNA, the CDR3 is TGCAGTGCTAGTCAGGGATGGAGGACTAGCGGGAGGAGCACAGATACGCAGTATTTT.

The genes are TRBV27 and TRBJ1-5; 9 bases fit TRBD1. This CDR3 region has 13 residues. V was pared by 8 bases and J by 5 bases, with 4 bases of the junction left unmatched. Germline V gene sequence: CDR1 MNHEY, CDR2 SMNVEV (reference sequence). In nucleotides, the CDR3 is TGTGCCAGCTCGGACAGGGGCCATCAGCCCCAGCATTTT. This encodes CASSDRGHQPQHF.

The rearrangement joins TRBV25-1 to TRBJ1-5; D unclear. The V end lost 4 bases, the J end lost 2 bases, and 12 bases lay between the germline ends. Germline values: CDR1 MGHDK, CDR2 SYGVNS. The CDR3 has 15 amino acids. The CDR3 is CASSGAGLGNQPQHF. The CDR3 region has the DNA TGTGCCAGCAGTGGGGCAGGCTTAGGCAATCAGCCCCAGCATTTT.

The CDR3 nucleotides are TGTGCCAGCAGTTTAGAGGGGTATCAGCCCCAGCATTTT. This translates into CASSLEGYQPQHF. This chain joins TRBV12-3 or TRBV12-4 and TRBJ1-5; TRBD1 might be the D (5 bases). This CDR3 region has 13 residues. V lost 1 base and J lost 5, with 6 bases in between.

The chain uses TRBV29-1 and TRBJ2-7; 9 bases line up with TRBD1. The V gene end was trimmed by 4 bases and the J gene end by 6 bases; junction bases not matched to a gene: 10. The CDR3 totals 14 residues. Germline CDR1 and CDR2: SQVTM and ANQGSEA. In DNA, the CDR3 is TGCAGCGTTGGTCTCGGGACAGGGATCGGCGAGCAGTACTTC. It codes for CSVGLGTGIGEQYF.

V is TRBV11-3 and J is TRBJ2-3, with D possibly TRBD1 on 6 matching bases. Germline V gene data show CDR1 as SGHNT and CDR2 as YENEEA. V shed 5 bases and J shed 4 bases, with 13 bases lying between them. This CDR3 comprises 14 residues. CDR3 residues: CASSPHRAADTQYF. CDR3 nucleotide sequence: TGTGCCAGCAGCCCACACAGGGCCGCAGATACGCAGTATTTT.

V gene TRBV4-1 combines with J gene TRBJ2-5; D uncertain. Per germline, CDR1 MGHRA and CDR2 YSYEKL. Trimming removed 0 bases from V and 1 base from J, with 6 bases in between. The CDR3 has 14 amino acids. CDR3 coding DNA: TGCGCCAGCAGCCAAGACGAGATCCAAGAGACCCAGTACTTC. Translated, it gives CASSQDEIQETQYF.